The clone carrying this T cell receptor beta chain was seen just once. What it binds is unknown. A read error may explain this, as a much larger clone is one base away. This sample's RNA came from whole unsorted tissue. More than 3 cm separated this lung sample from the edge of the tumor. The record originates from a study of tumor and adjacent non-tumor tissue in lung cancer. Across the whole study: Patients comprised some eleven adenocarcinoma, a couple of squamous cell carcinoma and 1 small cell lung cancer. The patients, roughly 9 men and 5 women, were roughly 30 to 80 with stage I to III disease.

Three rounds of nested PCR, following a modified ARM-PCR protocol, produced the TCRbeta library. MiXCR was run by TCRdb on the multiplex PCR reads, yielding one entry per CDR3 protein. The table has 75,000 to 90,000 distinct CDR3 sequences, approximately 73% seen once; the top ten hold roughly 22%. General study findings and limits: Higher tumor TCR diversity was associated with shorter survival. Tumor repertoires had a smaller top 100 clone share than normal lung.

Germline CDR1 and CDR2: MNHEY and SMNVEV (reference sequence). This CDR3 has 13 amino acids. The sequenced sample consisted of distant non-tumor lung tissue. The chain carries TRBV27 and TRBJ1-1, with D uncertain. This receptor was obtained from a woman aged 50 to 65 with non-small cell lung cancer. The CDR3 nucleotides are TGTGCCAGCAGTCTCTTGGGAACCACTGATGCTTTCTTT. Amino acid sequence: CASSLLGTTDAFF.